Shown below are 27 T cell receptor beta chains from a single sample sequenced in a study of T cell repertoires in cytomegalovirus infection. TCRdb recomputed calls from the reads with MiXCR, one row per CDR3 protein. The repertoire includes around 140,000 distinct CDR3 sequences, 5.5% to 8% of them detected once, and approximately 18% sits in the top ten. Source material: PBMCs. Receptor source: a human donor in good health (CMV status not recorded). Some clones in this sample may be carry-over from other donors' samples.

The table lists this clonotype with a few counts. This chain's CDR3 is CSPGDGYTF. In DNA, the CDR3 is TGCAGCCCAGGGGATGGCTACACCTTC. The V call is TRBV20-1, the J call TRBJ1-2, with D possibly TRBD1 on 6 matching bases. The length of the CDR3 is 9 residues. Germline lookup yields CDR1 DFQATT and CDR2 SNEGSKA (reference sequence).

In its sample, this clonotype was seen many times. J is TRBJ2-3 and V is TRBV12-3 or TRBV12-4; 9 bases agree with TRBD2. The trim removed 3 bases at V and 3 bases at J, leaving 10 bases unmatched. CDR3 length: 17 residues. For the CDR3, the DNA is TGTGCCAGCAGTTTTTTTGGCGGGGGGGCGGGTACAGATACGCAGTATTTT. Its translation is CASSFFGGGAGTDTQYF.

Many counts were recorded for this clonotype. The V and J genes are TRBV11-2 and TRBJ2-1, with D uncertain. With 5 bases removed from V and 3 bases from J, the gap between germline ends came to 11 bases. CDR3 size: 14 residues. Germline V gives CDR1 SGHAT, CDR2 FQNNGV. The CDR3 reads CASSPPRYYNEQFF. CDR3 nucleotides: TGTGCCAGCAGCCCCCCTCGATACTACAATGAGCAGTTCTTC.

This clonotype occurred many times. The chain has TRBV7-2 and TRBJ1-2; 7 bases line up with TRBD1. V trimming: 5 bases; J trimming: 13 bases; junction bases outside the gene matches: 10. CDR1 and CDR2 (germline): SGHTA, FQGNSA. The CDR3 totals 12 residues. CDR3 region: CASSGRTGFGTF. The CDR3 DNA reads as TGTGCCAGCAGCGGCCGGACAGGATTCGGCACCTTC.

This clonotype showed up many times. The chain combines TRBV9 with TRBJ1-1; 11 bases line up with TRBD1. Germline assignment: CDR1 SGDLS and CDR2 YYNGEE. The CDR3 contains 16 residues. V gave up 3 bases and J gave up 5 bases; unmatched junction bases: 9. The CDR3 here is CASSEPGTGGVTEAFF. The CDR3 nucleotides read TGTGCCAGCAGCGAGCCCGGGACAGGGGGGGTTACTGAAGCTTTCTTT.

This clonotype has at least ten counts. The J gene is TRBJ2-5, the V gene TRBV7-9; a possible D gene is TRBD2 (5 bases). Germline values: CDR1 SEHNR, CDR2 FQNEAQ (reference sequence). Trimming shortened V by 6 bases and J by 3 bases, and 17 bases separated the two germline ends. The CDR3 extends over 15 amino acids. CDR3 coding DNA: TGTGCCAGCAGATTACGTACCACGGAGGAAGAGACCCAGTACTTC. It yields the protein CASRLRTTEEETQYF.

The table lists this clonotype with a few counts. The CDR3 nucleotides read TGCAGTGCTAGAGATCGAACAGCACTCGGCTACACCTTC. This sequence encodes CSARDRTALGYTF. The V call is TRBV20-1, the J call TRBJ1-2, with no clear D. V lost 0 bases, J lost 8 bases, and 13 bases lay in between. This CDR3 region has 13 residues. CDR1 is DFQATT, CDR2 SNEGSKA, per germline (reference sequence).

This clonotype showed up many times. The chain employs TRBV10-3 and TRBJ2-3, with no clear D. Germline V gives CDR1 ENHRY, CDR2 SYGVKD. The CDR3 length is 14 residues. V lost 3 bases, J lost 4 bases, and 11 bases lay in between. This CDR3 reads CAISDPKLADTQYF. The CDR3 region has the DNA TGTGCCATCAGTGATCCCAAGTTGGCAGATACGCAGTATTTT.

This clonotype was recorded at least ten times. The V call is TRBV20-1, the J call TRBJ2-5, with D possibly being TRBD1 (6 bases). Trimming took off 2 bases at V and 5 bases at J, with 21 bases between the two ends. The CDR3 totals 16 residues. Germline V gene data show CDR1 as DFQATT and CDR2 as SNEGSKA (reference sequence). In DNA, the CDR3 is TGCAGTGCTAGAAGCTTGGGACATACCTCCAAGGAGACCCAGTACTTC. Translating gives CSARSLGHTSKETQYF.

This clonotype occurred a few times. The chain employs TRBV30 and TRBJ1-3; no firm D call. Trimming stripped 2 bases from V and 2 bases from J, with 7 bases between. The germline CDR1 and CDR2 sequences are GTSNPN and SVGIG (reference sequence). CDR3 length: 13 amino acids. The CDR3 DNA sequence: TGTGCCTGGAGTCCCCTTCCTGGAAACACCATATATTTT. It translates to CAWSPLPGNTIYF.

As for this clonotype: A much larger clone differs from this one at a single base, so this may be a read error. In DNA form, the CDR3 reads TGTGCCACCAGCAGAGACCGGTCCACAGATACGCAGAATTTT. Translation: CATSRDRSTDTQNF. The J gene is TRBJ2-3, the V gene TRBV15; D ambiguous. Germline CDR1 and CDR2: LNHNV and YYDKDF (reference sequence). CDR3 length: 14 residues.

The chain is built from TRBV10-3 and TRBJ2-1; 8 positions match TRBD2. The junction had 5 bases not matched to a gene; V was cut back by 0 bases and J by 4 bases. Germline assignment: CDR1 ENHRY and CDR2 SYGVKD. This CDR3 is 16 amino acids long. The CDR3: CAISESAGGNYNEQFF. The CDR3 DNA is TGTGCCATCAGTGAGTCGGCGGGGGGCAATTACAATGAGCAGTTCTTC.

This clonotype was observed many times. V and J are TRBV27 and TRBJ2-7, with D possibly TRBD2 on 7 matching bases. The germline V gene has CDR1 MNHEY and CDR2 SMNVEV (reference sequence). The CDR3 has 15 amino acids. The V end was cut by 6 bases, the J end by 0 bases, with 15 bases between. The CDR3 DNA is TGTGCCAGCAGATTAAGAGGGGGGGTCTCCTACGAGCAGTACTTC. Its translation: CASRLRGGVSYEQYF.

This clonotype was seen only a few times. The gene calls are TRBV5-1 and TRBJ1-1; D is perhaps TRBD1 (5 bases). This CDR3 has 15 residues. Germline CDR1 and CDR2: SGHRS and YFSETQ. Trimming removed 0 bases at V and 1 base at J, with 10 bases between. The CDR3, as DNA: TGCGCCAGCAGCTTGGAGGGACGGAAGAACACTGAAGCTTTCTTT. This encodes CASSLEGRKNTEAFF.

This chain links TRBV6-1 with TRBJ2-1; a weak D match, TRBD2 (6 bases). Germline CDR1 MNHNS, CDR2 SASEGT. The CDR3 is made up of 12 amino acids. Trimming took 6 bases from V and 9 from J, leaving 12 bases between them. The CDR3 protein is CASRFQGGEQFF. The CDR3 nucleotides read TGTGCCAGCAGATTTCAGGGAGGTGAGCAGTTCTTC.

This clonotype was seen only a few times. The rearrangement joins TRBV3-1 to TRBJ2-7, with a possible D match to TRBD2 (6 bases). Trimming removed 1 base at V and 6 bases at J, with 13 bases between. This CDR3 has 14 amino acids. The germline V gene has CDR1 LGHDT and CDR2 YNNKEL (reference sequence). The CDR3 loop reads CASSQGTGDPEQYF. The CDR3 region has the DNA TGTGCCAGCAGCCAAGGAACGGGGGACCCCGAGCAGTACTTC.

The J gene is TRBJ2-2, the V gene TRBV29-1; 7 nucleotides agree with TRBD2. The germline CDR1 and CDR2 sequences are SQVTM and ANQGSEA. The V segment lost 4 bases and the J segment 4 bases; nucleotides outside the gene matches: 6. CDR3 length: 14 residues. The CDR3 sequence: CSVVRGGGTGELFF. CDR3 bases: TGCAGCGTTGTGCGGGGCGGGGGCACCGGGGAGCTGTTTTTT.

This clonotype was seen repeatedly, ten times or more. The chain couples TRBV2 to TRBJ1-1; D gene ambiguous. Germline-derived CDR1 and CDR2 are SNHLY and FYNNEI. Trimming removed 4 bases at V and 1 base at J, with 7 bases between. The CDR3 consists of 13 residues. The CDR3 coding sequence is TGTGCCAGCAGTGTGTGGGGGAACACTGAAGCTTTCTTT. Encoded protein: CASSVWGNTEAFF.

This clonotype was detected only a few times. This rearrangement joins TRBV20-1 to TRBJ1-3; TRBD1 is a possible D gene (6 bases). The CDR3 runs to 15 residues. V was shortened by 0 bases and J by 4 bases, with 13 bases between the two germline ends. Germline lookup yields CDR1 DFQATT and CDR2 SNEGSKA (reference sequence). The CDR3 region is CSARDRQGPGNTIYF. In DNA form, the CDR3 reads TGCAGTGCTAGAGATAGGCAGGGGCCAGGAAACACCATATATTTT.

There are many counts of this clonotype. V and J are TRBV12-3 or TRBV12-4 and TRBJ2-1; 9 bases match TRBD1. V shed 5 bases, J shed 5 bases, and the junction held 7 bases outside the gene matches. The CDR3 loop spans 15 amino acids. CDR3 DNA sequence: TGTGCCAGCAGTACCGGGACAGGGAATAACAATGAGCAGTTCTTC. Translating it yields CASSTGTGNNNEQFF.

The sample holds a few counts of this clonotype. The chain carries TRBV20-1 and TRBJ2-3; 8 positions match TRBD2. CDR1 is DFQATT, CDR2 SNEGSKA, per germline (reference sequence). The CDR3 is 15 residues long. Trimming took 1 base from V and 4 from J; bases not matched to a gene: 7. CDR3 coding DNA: TGCAGTGCTAGAGTGGAAGCGGGGGCATCAGATACGCAGTATTTT. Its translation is CSARVEAGASDTQYF.

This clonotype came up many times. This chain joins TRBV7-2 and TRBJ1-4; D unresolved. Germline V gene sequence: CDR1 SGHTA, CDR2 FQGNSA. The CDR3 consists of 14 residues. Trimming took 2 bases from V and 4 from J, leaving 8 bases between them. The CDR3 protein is CASSLMYSNEKLFF. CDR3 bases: TGTGCCAGCAGCTTAATGTATAGTAATGAAAAACTGTTTTTT.

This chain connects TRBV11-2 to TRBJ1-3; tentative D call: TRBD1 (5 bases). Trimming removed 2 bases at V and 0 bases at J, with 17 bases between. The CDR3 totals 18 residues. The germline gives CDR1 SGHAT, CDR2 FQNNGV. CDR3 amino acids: CASSLRVATAPSGNTIYF. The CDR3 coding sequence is TGTGCCAGCAGCTTACGTGTCGCGACAGCTCCCTCTGGAAACACCATATATTTT. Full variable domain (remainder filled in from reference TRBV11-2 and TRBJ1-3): EAGVAQSPRYKIIEKRQSVAFWCNPISGHATLYWYQQILGQGPKLLIQFQNNGVVDDSQLPKDRFSAERLKGVDSTLKIQPAKLEDSAVYLCASSLRVATAPSGNTIYFGEGSWLTVV.

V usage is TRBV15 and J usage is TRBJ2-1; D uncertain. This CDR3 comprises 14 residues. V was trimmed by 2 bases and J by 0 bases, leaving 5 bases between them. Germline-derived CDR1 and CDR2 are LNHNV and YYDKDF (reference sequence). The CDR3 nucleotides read TGTGCCACCAGCAGACCAGACTCCTACAATGAGCAGTTCTTC. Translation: CATSRPDSYNEQFF.

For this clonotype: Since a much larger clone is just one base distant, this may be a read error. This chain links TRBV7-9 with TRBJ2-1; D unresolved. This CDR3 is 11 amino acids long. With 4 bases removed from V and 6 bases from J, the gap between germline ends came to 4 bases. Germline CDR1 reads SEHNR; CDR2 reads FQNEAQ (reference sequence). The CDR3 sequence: CASSWVNEQFF. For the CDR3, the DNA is TGTGCCAGCAGCTGGGTCAATGAGCAGTTCTTC.

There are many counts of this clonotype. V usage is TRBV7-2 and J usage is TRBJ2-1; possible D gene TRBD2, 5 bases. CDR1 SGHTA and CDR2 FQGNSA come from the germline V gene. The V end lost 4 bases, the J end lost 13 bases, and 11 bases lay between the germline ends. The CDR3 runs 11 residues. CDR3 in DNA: TGTGCCAGCAGCTCTCCGGGGAGACAGTTCTTC. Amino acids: CASSSPGRQFF.

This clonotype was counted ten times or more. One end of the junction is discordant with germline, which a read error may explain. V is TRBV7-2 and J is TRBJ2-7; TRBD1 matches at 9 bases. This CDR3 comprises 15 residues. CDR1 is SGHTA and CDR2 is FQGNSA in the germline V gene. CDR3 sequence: CANSLRTGDPYEQYF. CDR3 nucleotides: TGTGCCAACAGCTTAAGGACAGGGGACCCCTACGAGCAGTACTTC.